This passage covers 18 T cell receptor beta chains from one sample sequenced in a study of T-cell reconstitution after alpha-beta-depleted transplantation in children. Preparation of the TCRbeta library was carried out with unique molecular identifiers. TCRdb ran MiXCR on the PCR reads and lists one entry per CDR3 protein. In the table there are about 4,500 distinct CDR3 sequences, around 23% of which are singletons. Source: PBMCs, mostly from graft donor cells, taken 60 days after TCRalphabeta/CD19-depleted stem cell transplant. Receptors originate from a boy less than two years old who had a stem cell transplant for SCID, so the T cells may come from the graft donor.

The sample holds many counts of this clonotype. The chain employs TRBV5-1 and TRBJ2-5, with 8 bases identical to TRBD1. CDR3 length: 16 residues. Germline values: CDR1 SGHRS, CDR2 YFSETQ. V lost 4 bases, J lost 5 bases, and 13 bases stayed unmatched. CDR3 residues: CASSPGRGQVGETQYF. CDR3 DNA sequence: TGCGCCAGCAGCCCAGGCAGGGGGCAGGTAGGGGAGACCCAGTACTTC.

This chain joins TRBV9 and TRBJ2-7; 8 bases match TRBD1. V was clipped by 4 bases and J by 5 bases; unmatched bases: 14. Per germline, CDR1 SGDLS and CDR2 YYNGEE. This CDR3 region has 16 residues. CDR3 nucleotide sequence: TGTGCCAGCAGCCCCCGACCCGCAGGGGGCAGGAACGAGCAGTACTTC. Amino acid sequence: CASSPRPAGGRNEQYF.

By share of the sample, this clonotype is medium-sized. This chain links TRBV25-1 with TRBJ1-1; D possibly corresponds to TRBD1 (5 bases). This CDR3 comprises 14 residues. Germline-derived CDR1 and CDR2 are MGHDK and SYGVNS. Deletions cut 3 bases from V and 3 bases from J, with 11 bases between. The CDR3, as DNA: TGTGCCAGCAGTGATCCAGGCAGGGACACTGAAGCTTTCTTT. As protein: CASSDPGRDTEAFF. The full variable domain, in which reference TRBV25-1 and TRBJ1-1 provide the parts outside the CDR3, is EADIYQTPRYLVIGTGKKITLECSQTMGHDKMYWYQQDPGMELHLIHYSYGVNSTEKGDLSSESTVSRIRTEHFPLTLESARPSHTSQYLCASSDPGRDTEAFFGQGTRLTVV.

This clonotype was observed many times. The CDR3 bases are TGCAGTGCTAAACTAGCGGGGGGGGGGGAGACCCAGTACTTC. Translation gives CSAKLAGGGETQYF. The V and J genes are TRBV20-1 and TRBJ2-5, with 13 bases fitting TRBD2. The germline V gene has CDR1 DFQATT and CDR2 SNEGSKA (reference sequence). The CDR3 contains 14 residues. Trimming removed 4 bases from V and 5 bases from J; junction bases left unmatched: 4.

This chain uses TRBV6-2 or TRBV6-3 with TRBJ2-5; 8 bases map to TRBD2. After removal of 6 bases from V and 5 bases from J, the junction contained 5 bases not matched to a gene. This CDR3 has 13 residues. Germline assignment: CDR1 MNHEY and CDR2 SVGEGT. The CDR3 nucleotides read TGTGCCAGCAGACCCAGCGGGAGCGAGACCCAGTACTTC. Encoded protein: CASRPSGSETQYF.

This chain connects TRBV5-5 to TRBJ2-5; D call uncertain. Trimming removed 0 bases at V and 1 base at J, with 7 bases between. This CDR3 is 14 amino acids long. CDR1 SGHKS and CDR2 YYEKEE come from the germline V gene (reference sequence). CDR3: CASSLDRPQETQYF. Here the CDR3 DNA reads TGTGCCAGCAGCTTGGATCGACCCCAAGAGACCCAGTACTTC.

The chain is built from TRBV29-1 and TRBJ1-1, with D perhaps TRBD1 (5 bases). CDR1 SQVTM and CDR2 ANQGSEA come from the germline V gene. Between the trimmed V and J ends, which lost 7 bases and 3 bases, there was a span of 18 bases. This CDR3 comprises 14 residues. The CDR3 loop is CSARDGYKDTEAFF. CDR3 nucleotide sequence: TGCAGCGCCAGGGACGGCTACAAGGACACTGAAGCTTTCTTT.

This clonotype is termed medium-sized (0.01 to 0.1%). V usage is TRBV10-3 and J usage is TRBJ2-5; 11 positions match TRBD2. The CDR3 sequence is 12 residues long. From germline, CDR1 is ENHRY and CDR2 SYGVKD. J was trimmed by 4 bases and V by 8 bases; bases with no gene match: 0. In nucleotides, the CDR3 is TGTGCCATCGGACTAGCGGGAGAGACCCAGTACTTC. Translation gives CAIGLAGETQYF.

This clonotype is labeled medium-sized (0.01 to 0.1%). The chain links TRBV5-6 to TRBJ2-2; TRBD2 matches at 7 bases. The germline gives CDR1 SGHDT, CDR2 YYEEEE. V shed 6 bases and J 4 bases; nucleotides not matched to a gene: 6. The CDR3 has 14 amino acids. The DNA of the CDR3 is TGTGCCAGCACCGCTCGCGGGGGCACCGGGGAGCTGTTTTTT. As protein: CASTARGGTGELFF.

This clonotype has at least ten counts. The gene calls are TRBV9 and TRBJ2-5, with D maybe TRBD1 (6 bases). Looked up from germline, CDR1 is SGDLS and CDR2 is YYNGEE. V lost 2 bases, J lost 5 bases, and 10 bases lay in between. This CDR3 has 13 residues. The CDR3 DNA reads as TGTGCCAGCAGCGTCCGGCAGGGGGAGACCCAGTACTTC. The encoded protein is CASSVRQGETQYF.

This clonotype was counted many times. The rearrangement uses TRBV4-3 and TRBJ2-3; D unresolved. This CDR3 spans 17 amino acids. Trimming shortened V by 1 base and J by 2 bases, and 16 bases separated the two germline ends. Looked up from germline, CDR1 is LGHNA and CDR2 is YSLEER. The CDR3 sequence: CASSQGPPSGPTDTQYF. CDR3 coding DNA: TGCGCCAGCAGCCAAGGTCCCCCATCCGGGCCCACAGATACGCAGTATTTT.

The J gene is TRBJ2-1, the V gene TRBV24-1; 7 bases map to TRBD1. With 3 bases clipped from V and 9 bases from J, the junction kept 7 bases outside the gene matches. Looked up from germline, CDR1 is KGHDR and CDR2 is SFDVKD. The CDR3 extends over 14 amino acids. CDR3 amino acids: CATSDPGQVGEQFF. The DNA for the CDR3 is TGTGCCACCAGTGATCCCGGACAGGTGGGTGAGCAGTTCTTC.

This clonotype was seen many times. The V call is TRBV28, the J call TRBJ2-1, with 7 bases aligning to TRBD1. Looked up from germline, CDR1 is MDHEN and CDR2 is SYDVKM. The CDR3 loop spans 14 amino acids. The V segment lost 10 bases and the J segment 1 base; nucleotides outside the gene matches: 7. In DNA form, the CDR3 reads TGTGCCACCCGACAGGGCCAGTCCTACAATGAGCAGTTCTTC. Its translation is CATRQGQSYNEQFF.

The chain links TRBV6-5 to TRBJ1-1; no reliable D call. Germline V gene data show CDR1 as MNHEY and CDR2 as SVGAGI. The CDR3 runs to 15 residues. Trimming took off 0 bases at V and 1 base at J, with 9 bases between the two ends. The CDR3 here is CASSYSSTPNTEAFF. The CDR3, as DNA: TGTGCCAGCAGTTACTCGAGCACACCGAACACTGAAGCTTTCTTT.

This clonotype occurred many times. This chain joins TRBV2 and TRBJ2-5; TRBD2 agrees at 8 bases. The trim removed 3 bases at V and 9 bases at J, leaving 6 bases unmatched. This CDR3 is 13 amino acids long. The germline V gene encodes CDR1 SNHLY and CDR2 FYNNEI. The CDR3 here is CASSEGGGQSQYF. For the CDR3, the DNA is TGTGCCAGCAGTGAGGGCGGGGGGCAGTCCCAGTACTTC. Full variable domain (remainder filled in from reference TRBV2 and TRBJ2-5): EPEVTQTPSHQVTQMGQEVILRCVPISNHLYFYWYRQILGQKVEFLVSFYNNEISEKSEIFDDQFSVERPDGSNFTLKIRSTKLEDSAMYFCASSEGGGQSQYFGPGTRLLVL.

The rearrangement uses TRBV2 and TRBJ1-3; D is uncertain. CDR3 length equals 12 residues. V lost 11 bases, J lost 4 bases, and 12 bases lay in between. CDR1 SNHLY and CDR2 FYNNEI come from the germline V gene. CDR3 region: CAFSFRGNTIYF. CDR3 DNA sequence: TGTGCCTTCAGTTTCAGGGGAAACACCATATATTTT.

In this sample, this clonotype turned up many times. This rearrangement joins TRBV2 to TRBJ1-3; 10 bases fit TRBD1. The CDR3 covers 15 residues. Germline V gene sequence: CDR1 SNHLY, CDR2 FYNNEI. V gave up 4 bases and J gave up 4 bases; unmatched junction bases: 4. The CDR3 is CASSVGTGVGNTIYF. Written as DNA, the CDR3 is TGTGCCAGCAGTGTCGGGACAGGGGTCGGAAACACCATATATTTT.

By proportion, this clonotype is medium-sized. V gene TRBV5-5 combines with J gene TRBJ1-2; D uncertain. In germline, CDR1 is SGHKS, CDR2 YYEKEE (reference sequence). V lost 2 bases and J 11 bases, leaving 13 bases between the germline ends. The CDR3 spans 12 residues. CDR3 region: CASSFLLSGYTF. The CDR3 region has the DNA TGTGCCAGCAGCTTCCTCCTCTCGGGATACACCTTC. The variable domain in full, completed from reference TRBV5-5 and TRBJ1-2, reads DAGVTQSPTHLIKTRGQQVTLRCSPISGHKSVSWYQQVLGQGPQFIFQYYEKEERGRGNFPDRFSARQFPNYSSELNVNALLLGDSALYLCASSFLLSGYTFGSGTRLTVV.